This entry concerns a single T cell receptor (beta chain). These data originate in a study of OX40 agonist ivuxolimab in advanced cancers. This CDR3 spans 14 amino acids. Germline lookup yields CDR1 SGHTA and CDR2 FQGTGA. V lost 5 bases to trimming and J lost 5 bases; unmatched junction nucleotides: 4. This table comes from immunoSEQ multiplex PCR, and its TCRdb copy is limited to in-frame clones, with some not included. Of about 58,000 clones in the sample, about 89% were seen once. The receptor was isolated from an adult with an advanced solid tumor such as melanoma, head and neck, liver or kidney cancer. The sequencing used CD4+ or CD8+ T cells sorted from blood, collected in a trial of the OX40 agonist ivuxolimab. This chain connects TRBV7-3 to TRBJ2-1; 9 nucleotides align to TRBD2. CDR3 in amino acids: CASSAVAGDNEQFF. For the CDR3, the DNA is TGTGCCAGCAGCGCGGTAGCGGGGGACAATGAGCAGTTCTTC.